This TCR beta chain came from a study of cytomegalovirus exposure and HLA in healthy donors. The germline gives CDR1 KGHSH, CDR2 LQKENI. This CDR3 has 13 amino acids. V lost 2 bases and J lost 7; bases outside the gene matches: 1. This PCR relied on a set of 60 Vbeta primers and 13 Jbeta primers. Here immunoSEQ multiplex PCR was the method, and the copy in TCRdb shows in-frame clones only, minus some. The sample has fewer than 250,000 clones, 79% seen once. The chain joins TRBV18 to TRBJ1-5; 8 bases align to TRBD1. The clonotype comes from a male donor in good health and CMV-seropositive. Sequenced input: PBMCs. The CDR3 sequence: CASSPTGGQPQHF. The CDR3 DNA reads TGTGCCAGCTCACCAACAGGGGGACAGCCCCAGCATTTT.